The 15 T cell receptor beta chains listed next were all sequenced from one sample in a study of T cell changes during pregnancy in multiple sclerosis. This table comes from immunoSEQ multiplex PCR, and its TCRdb copy is limited to in-frame clones, with some not included. This repertoire shows 70,000 to 95,000 clones, roughly 91% found once; its top ten account for approximately 4.5%. Source: peripheral blood, taken in the first trimester of pregnancy. Receptors originate from a female donor with multiple sclerosis, enrolled in a pregnancy study.

The J gene is TRBJ1-1, the V gene TRBV5-4; TRBD1 is a possible D gene (5 bases). CDR3 length: 14 amino acids. Trimming removed 0 bases from V and 3 bases from J, with 9 bases in between. Germline V gene lookup returns CDR1 SGHNT and CDR2 YYREEE (reference sequence). The CDR3 loop is CASSLAGRDTEAFF. The CDR3 DNA sequence: TGTGCCAGCAGCTTGGCAGGGAGGGACACTGAAGCTTTCTTT. Full variable domain (rest looked up from reference TRBV5-4 and TRBJ1-1): ETGVTQSPTHLIKTRGQQVTLRCSSQSGHNTVSWYQQALGQGPQFIFQYYREEENGRGNFPPRFSGLQFPNYSSELNVNALELDDSALYLCASSLAGRDTEAFFGQGTRLTVV.

J is TRBJ1-2 and V is TRBV6-1, with 11 bases identical to TRBD1. The CDR3 runs to 15 residues. Germline lookup yields CDR1 MNHNS and CDR2 SASEGT. V dropped 10 bases and J dropped 8; count of bases not matched to a gene: 15. The CDR3 loop is CATTPPDRGRKGYTF. CDR3 sequence (DNA): TGTGCCACCACCCCTCCGGACAGGGGGCGCAAAGGCTACACCTTC.

V usage is TRBV6-4 and J usage is TRBJ2-2; 9 bases line up with TRBD2. The CDR3 is 16 amino acids. CDR1 and CDR2 (germline): MRHNA, SNTAGT. The J segment lost 5 bases and the V segment lost 0 bases, leaving 4 bases of the junction unmatched. The CDR3 is CASSDSGLAGTGELFF. The CDR3 bases are TGTGCCAGCAGTGACTCTGGTCTAGCGGGGACCGGGGAGCTGTTTTTT.

V usage is TRBV4-1 and J usage is TRBJ2-1; 8 nucleotides line up with TRBD1. Germline CDR1 MGHRA, CDR2 YSYEKL. CDR3 length: 16 amino acids. The V and J ends lost 4 bases and 9 bases, in that order; junction bases with no gene match: 14. The CDR3 DNA sequence: TGCGCCAGCAGCCTAGCTGACTGGACAGGGAATGCTGAGCAGTTCTTC. Protein sequence: CASSLADWTGNAEQFF.

The chain carries TRBV9 and TRBJ2-3; a weak D match, TRBD1 (6 bases). The V gene lost 3 bases and the J gene lost 0 bases, with 14 bases spanning the gap. The CDR3 has 16 residues. Per the germline V gene, CDR1 is SGDLS and CDR2 is YYNGEE. The CDR3 is CASSGTGQTSTDTQYF. CDR3 bases: TGTGCCAGCAGCGGAACCGGACAGACTAGCACAGATACGCAGTATTTT.

The chain combines TRBV6-1 with TRBJ1-1; TRBD1 might be the D (5 bases). The germline CDR1 and CDR2 sequences are MNHNS and SASEGT. V gave up 1 base and J gave up 4 bases, with 16 bases separating them. The CDR3 contains 16 residues. As DNA, the CDR3 is TGTGCCAGCAGTGAAGAGGGGTTTAGTGATGGCACTGAAGCTTTCTTT. Translating it yields CASSEEGFSDGTEAFF.

The chain carries TRBV6-6 and TRBJ2-7, with a tentative D call TRBD1 (6 bases). Germline-derived CDR1 and CDR2 are MNHNY and SVGAGI (reference sequence). The ends were cut back, 2 bases at V and 4 bases at J, with 12 bases in the middle. The CDR3 is 14 amino acids. CDR3 in DNA: TGTGCCAGCAGTTACGGGTCGGGACAATACGAGCAGTACTTC. This sequence encodes CASSYGSGQYEQYF.

V is TRBV7-9 and J is TRBJ2-1; D call uncertain. The germline V gene encodes CDR1 SEHNR and CDR2 FQNEAQ (reference sequence). V was pared by 1 base and J by 6 bases, with 4 bases between. The CDR3 is made up of 12 amino acids. The CDR3 DNA is TGTGCCAGCAGCTTAGGGCTCAATGAGCAGTTCTTC. This sequence encodes CASSLGLNEQFF.

This clone has just one count. The chain combines TRBV6-5 with TRBJ1-6, with D possibly being TRBD1 (6 bases). The ends were cut back, 6 bases at V and 6 bases at J, with 12 bases in the middle. The CDR3 extends over 14 amino acids. Germline CDR1 and CDR2: MNHEY and SVGAGI. The CDR3 is CASSATGSNSPLHF. In DNA, the CDR3 is TGTGCCAGCAGCGCTACAGGGAGTAATTCACCCCTCCACTTT.

The chain links TRBV18 to TRBJ1-3, with 7 bases that match TRBD1. The junction had 7 bases not matched to a gene; V was cut back by 3 bases and J by 2 bases. Germline CDR1 and CDR2: KGHSH and LQKENI. The CDR3 totals 16 residues. As DNA, the CDR3 is TGTGCCAGCTCACCGATATCTAGGGGGCCTGGAAACACCATATATTTT. It encodes CASSPISRGPGNTIYF. The full variable domain, completed using reference TRBV18 and TRBJ1-3, is NAGVMQNPRHLVRRRGQEARLRCSPMKGHSHVYWYRQLPEEGLKFMVYLQKENIIDESGMPKERFSAEFPKEGPSILRIQQVVRGDSAAYFCASSPISRGPGNTIYFGEGSWLTVV.

J is TRBJ2-5 and V is TRBV6-6; 10 bases align to TRBD2. The V segment lost 2 bases and the J segment 4 bases; nucleotides outside the gene matches: 4. CDR1 MNHNY and CDR2 SVGAGI come from the germline V gene (reference sequence). The CDR3 loop spans 15 amino acids. CDR3 residues: CASSYGTSDAETQYF. The CDR3 region has the DNA TGTGCCAGCAGTTACGGGACTAGCGATGCAGAGACCCAGTACTTC.

The genes are TRBV6-1 and TRBJ2-7; 9 bases are a match to TRBD2. Trimming removed 7 bases from V and 5 bases from J; junction bases left unmatched: 9. Germline V gene sequence: CDR1 MNHNS, CDR2 SASEGT. CDR3 length: 14 residues. The CDR3 spells CASNQAGGVNEQYF. The DNA of the CDR3 is TGTGCCAGCAACCAAGCGGGGGGTGTTAACGAGCAGTACTTC.

V is TRBV5-8 and J is TRBJ2-7; 9 bases are shared with TRBD1. Per the germline V gene, CDR1 is SGHTS and CDR2 is YDEGEE. The CDR3 runs to 14 residues. V shed 3 bases and J 4 bases; nucleotides not matched to a gene: 5. CDR3 coding DNA: TGTGCCAGCAGCTGGGGACAGGGAAGATACGAGCAGTACTTC. It translates to CASSWGQGRYEQYF.

The count of this clone is one. This chain links TRBV9 with TRBJ1-4; 10 bases map to TRBD1. Per the germline V gene, CDR1 is SGDLS and CDR2 is YYNGEE. The CDR3 extends over 14 amino acids. V dropped 2 bases and J dropped 14; count of bases not matched to a gene: 9. The CDR3 sequence: CASSVGQGSSGLFF. CDR3 nucleotides: TGTGCCAGCAGCGTGGGACAGGGGAGTTCCGGGCTGTTTTTT.

This chain links TRBV7-8 with TRBJ1-5; no clear D gene. The germline V gene has CDR1 SGHVS and CDR2 FQNEAQ. The CDR3 covers 15 residues. Trimming took 5 bases from V and 0 from J, leaving 11 bases between them. The DNA for the CDR3 is TGTGCCAGCAGCCCTTACAGAGATAGCAATCAGCCCCAGCATTTT. Its protein product is CASSPYRDSNQPQHF.